Shown below are 11 T cell receptor beta chains from a single sample sequenced in a study of T cell changes during pregnancy in multiple sclerosis. Sequenced by immunoSEQ multiplex PCR; TCRdb stores in-frame clones only, minus some. The sample records roughly 70,000 clones, 90% being singletons. Material: peripheral blood, obtained in the third trimester of pregnancy. These TCRs come from a female donor with multiple sclerosis, enrolled in a pregnancy study.

The genes are TRBV5-5 and TRBJ2-3; 7 bases fit TRBD1. CDR3 length: 16 amino acids. CDR1 and CDR2 from the germline V gene are SGHKS and YYEKEE (reference sequence). Trimming at V came to 0 bases and at J to 6 bases, leaving 10 bases not matched to a gene. CDR3 DNA sequence: TGTGCCAGCAGCTTGGCCGGGACAGACTTCTCCGATACGCAGTATTTT. This encodes CASSLAGTDFSDTQYF.

The V gene is TRBV6-6, the J gene TRBJ2-4; D may be TRBD2 (5 bases). Between the trimmed V and J ends, which lost 5 bases and 2 bases, there was a span of 13 bases. Germline assignment: CDR1 MNHNY and CDR2 SVGAGI (reference sequence). This CDR3 comprises 15 residues. The CDR3 nucleotides are TGTGCCAGCAGTAAAGACGGGGAGTCCAAAAACATTCAGTACTTC. Translated: CASSKDGESKNIQYF.

The chain recombines TRBV7-8 with TRBJ2-1; 13 bases map to TRBD2. Germline CDR1 and CDR2: SGHVS and FQNEAQ. This CDR3 is built from 20 residues. With 3 bases clipped from V and 3 bases from J, the junction kept 14 bases outside the gene matches. The CDR3 coding sequence is TGTGCCAGCAGCTTCCCCCAAGAGACTAGCGGGGGGAAGTACTACAATGAGCAGTTCTTC. Residues: CASSFPQETSGGKYYNEQFF.

The chain recombines TRBV7-9 with TRBJ2-3, with D perhaps matching TRBD2 (6 bases). The CDR3 covers 17 residues. Germline-derived CDR1 and CDR2 are SEHNR and FQNEAQ (reference sequence). V lost 5 bases and J lost 2, with 20 bases in between. The CDR3 here is CASSPPVAALITDTQYF. The DNA of the CDR3 is TGTGCCAGCAGCCCACCGGTAGCGGCACTGATCACAGATACGCAGTATTTT.

This chain joins TRBV2 and TRBJ1-5, with TRBD1 matching over 7 bases. This CDR3 has 14 amino acids. After removal of 9 bases from V and 6 bases from J, the junction contained 11 bases not matched to a gene. Per germline, CDR1 SNHLY and CDR2 FYNNEI. This CDR3 reads CASRAGSGGQPQHF. The CDR3 DNA reads TGTGCCAGTCGGGCGGGGTCAGGGGGTCAGCCCCAGCATTTT.

The V call is TRBV19, the J call TRBJ2-3, with 13 bases aligning to TRBD2. Germline CDR1 reads LNHDA; CDR2 reads SQIVND (reference sequence). With 7 bases clipped from V and 7 bases from J, the junction kept 14 bases outside the gene matches. The CDR3 contains 17 residues. CDR3 in amino acids: CASMGGLAGPWGYTQYF. DNA for the CDR3: TGTGCCAGTATGGGGGGACTAGCGGGACCTTGGGGATATACGCAGTATTTT.

The rearrangement uses TRBV5-1 and TRBJ1-4; the match to TRBD1 covers 7 bases. V was clipped by 5 bases and J by 7 bases; unmatched bases: 8. CDR3 length: 14 residues. Looked up from germline, CDR1 is SGHRS and CDR2 is YFSETQ. The CDR3 region has the DNA TGCGCCAGCAGAGGAGTAGGGGGCGGTGAAAAACTGTTTTTT. Translating it yields CASRGVGGGEKLFF.

This clone was detected a few times. The chain links TRBV19 to TRBJ1-2; no clear D gene. Germline CDR1 is LNHDA and CDR2 is SQIVND (reference sequence). This CDR3 is 12 amino acids long. Trimming removed 3 bases from V and 4 bases from J, with 6 bases in between. Written as DNA, the CDR3 is TGTGCCAGTAGTATTCCAGGCTATGGCTACACCTTC. It yields the protein CASSIPGYGYTF.

The V call is TRBV7-2, the J call TRBJ2-1, with 7 bases matching TRBD2. Per germline, CDR1 SGHTA and CDR2 FQGNSA. J gave up 6 bases and V 1 base, and 3 bases lay outside the gene matches. The CDR3 length is 14 residues. The CDR3 sequence: CASSLGGLVNEQFF. CDR3 nucleotides: TGTGCCAGCAGCTTAGGTGGACTAGTCAATGAGCAGTTCTTC.

This chain uses TRBV5-6 with TRBJ2-4; D may be TRBD1 (6 bases). The germline V and J ends were trimmed by 1 base and 6 bases, with 11 bases remaining between them. This CDR3 region has 14 residues. Germline-derived CDR1 and CDR2 are SGHDT and YYEEEE. CDR3 bases: TGTGCCAGCAGCTTGAACAGGGATTTAAACATTCAGTACTTC. It is translated as CASSLNRDLNIQYF.

The chain carries TRBV19 and TRBJ2-6, with D possibly matching TRBD1 (6 bases). Germline CDR1 and CDR2: LNHDA and SQIVND (reference sequence). CDR3 length: 17 amino acids. Trimming shortened V by 2 bases and J by 4 bases, and 15 bases separated the two germline ends. The CDR3 DNA follows: TGTGCCAGTAGTATATCCGAGGGGGTCTCCGGGGCCAACGTCCTGACTTTC. Its translation: CASSISEGVSGANVLTF.